One and the same sample provided the 8 T cell receptor beta chains below, sequenced in a study of blood T cell repertoires in COVID-19. Clones were read by immunoSEQ multiplex PCR, and TCRdb kept only the in-frame ones, dropping some. Of 66,000 or so clones in the sample, around 77% were seen once. Sequencing was done on a sample of peripheral blood. These receptors all come from a human donor in a cohort sampled during active COVID-19.

The rearrangement joins TRBV28 to TRBJ2-1, with 8 bases fitting TRBD2. The CDR3 runs 15 residues. J lost 7 bases, V lost 5 bases, and 10 bases had no gene match. Per germline, CDR1 MDHEN and CDR2 SYDVKM. CDR3 region: CASSSSGTKNNEQFF. As DNA, the CDR3 is TGTGCCAGCAGTAGTAGCGGGACTAAGAATAATGAGCAGTTCTTC.

This clone was counted a few times. The chain joins TRBV10-3 to TRBJ2-7, with TRBD1 matching 7 bases. This CDR3 region has 11 residues. Germline V gene data show CDR1 as ENHRY and CDR2 as SYGVKD. Trimming took 11 bases from V and 5 from J; bases not matched to a gene: 6. CDR3 residues: CAVRTGDEQYF. The CDR3 bases are TGTGCCGTACGTACAGGGGACGAGCAGTACTTC.

The V call is TRBV28, the J call TRBJ2-7; D not resolved. The CDR3 loop spans 13 amino acids. CDR1 is MDHEN, CDR2 SYDVKM, per germline. Trimming took off 5 bases at V and 5 bases at J, with 13 bases between the two ends. In nucleotides, the CDR3 is TGTGCCAGCAGTATACAGAGTATCCACGAGCAGTACTTC. This translates into CASSIQSIHEQYF.

This CDR3 is CASSPAQQGAWYF. CDR3 sequence (DNA): TGTGCCAGCTCACCAGCCCAACAGGGCGCTTGGTACTTC. The rearrangement joins TRBV18 to TRBJ2-7; the D gene is possibly TRBD1 (6 bases). V was trimmed by 2 bases and J by 12 bases, leaving 17 bases between them. Germline V gene data show CDR1 as KGHSH and CDR2 as LQKENI. The CDR3 is made up of 13 amino acids. Combining the CDR3 with reference TRBV18 and TRBJ2-7 gives the whole variable domain NAGVMQNPRHLVRRRGQEARLRCSPMKGHSHVYWYRQLPEEGLKFMVYLQKENIIDESGMPKERFSAEFPKEGPSILRIQQVVRGDSAAYFCASSPAQQGAWYFGPGTRLTVT.

The chain uses TRBV7-9 and TRBJ1-5; D is undetermined. This CDR3 region has 14 residues. The V end lost 1 base, the J end lost 0 bases, and 4 bases lay between the germline ends. Germline-derived CDR1 and CDR2 are SEHNR and FQNEAQ (reference sequence). The DNA for the CDR3 is TGTGCCAGCAGCTTAGTCAATAGCAATCAGCCCCAGCATTTT. Encoded protein: CASSLVNSNQPQHF.

V is TRBV6-2 or TRBV6-3 and J is TRBJ2-6, with 8 bases that match TRBD1. V lost 5 bases to trimming and J lost 3 bases; unmatched junction nucleotides: 3. Per germline, CDR1 MNHEY and CDR2 SVGEGT. The CDR3 extends over 15 amino acids. The CDR3 sequence: CASSRTGYGANVLTF. CDR3 DNA: TGTGCCAGCAGTAGGACAGGGTATGGGGCCAACGTCCTGACTTTC.

In this sample, this clone turned up a few times. The CDR3, as DNA: TGTGCCAGCTCGGTTTGGCAGGGTTCCTACGAGCAGTACTTC. Encoded protein: CASSVWQGSYEQYF. The chain couples TRBV27 to TRBJ2-7; a weak D match, TRBD1 (5 bases). This CDR3 has 14 amino acids. Germline V gene sequence: CDR1 MNHEY, CDR2 SMNVEV (reference sequence). Trimming cost V 8 bases and J 1 base, with 15 bases left between them.

This chain uses TRBV7-8 with TRBJ2-3, with 13 bases that match TRBD2. Germline assignment: CDR1 SGHVS and CDR2 FQNEAQ. The CDR3 totals 16 residues. Trimming cost V 2 bases and J 4 bases; bases outside gene matches: 3. The CDR3 sequence: CASSLRTSGSPDTQYF. The DNA for the CDR3 is TGTGCCAGCAGCTTAAGGACTAGCGGGAGCCCAGATACGCAGTATTTT.